This T cell receptor (beta chain) is drawn from a study of blood T cell repertoires in COVID-19. V lost 1 base and J lost 0, with 10 bases in between. CDR1 SGHRS and CDR2 YFSETQ come from the germline V gene. The CDR3 is 16 residues long. Original analysis: Amplified reference gene primers provided the basis for estimating nucleated cell counts. Clones were sequenced by immunoSEQ multiplex PCR, and TCRdb holds only the in-frame ones, with some missing. V, J and clone size are those of that table, while D and trimming were read from the DNA. The table lists fewer than 110,000 clones, about 90% of them singletons, with roughly 6.2% in the top ten. A few counts support this clone.

The gene calls are TRBV5-1 and TRBJ2-2; no definite D call. This clonotype was obtained from a human donor in a cohort sampled during active COVID-19. The sequenced sample consisted of peripheral blood. In nucleotides, the CDR3 is TGCGCCAGCAGCTTGTTGGCTGGCTCGAACACCGGGGAGCTGTTTTTT. Residues: CASSLLAGSNTGELFF.